The subject of this entry is one TCR beta chain. Its specificity is unknown. These data come from a study of T cells expressing NK-cell markers. Study-wide points: Topping the CD3+CD56-NKG2C+ fraction as well were these clonotypes, in several donors.

With the 5' RACE reads reprocessed, TCRdb shows one record per CDR3 protein and no DNA. In all, the sample yields roughly 350,000 distinct CDR3 sequences. The CDR3 loop spans 16 amino acids. Germline V CDR1 and CDR2: SGHAT, FQDESV (reference sequence). This TCR derives from a man between 18 and 69 years old in good health. This chain connects TRBV11-1 to TRBJ2-3. The specimen was blood T cells: a sorted CD56 or NKG2C T cell subset, CD4+ or CD8+ T cells, or bulk PBMC T cells (not recorded which). CDR3 loop: CASSFFGSYFTDTQYF.